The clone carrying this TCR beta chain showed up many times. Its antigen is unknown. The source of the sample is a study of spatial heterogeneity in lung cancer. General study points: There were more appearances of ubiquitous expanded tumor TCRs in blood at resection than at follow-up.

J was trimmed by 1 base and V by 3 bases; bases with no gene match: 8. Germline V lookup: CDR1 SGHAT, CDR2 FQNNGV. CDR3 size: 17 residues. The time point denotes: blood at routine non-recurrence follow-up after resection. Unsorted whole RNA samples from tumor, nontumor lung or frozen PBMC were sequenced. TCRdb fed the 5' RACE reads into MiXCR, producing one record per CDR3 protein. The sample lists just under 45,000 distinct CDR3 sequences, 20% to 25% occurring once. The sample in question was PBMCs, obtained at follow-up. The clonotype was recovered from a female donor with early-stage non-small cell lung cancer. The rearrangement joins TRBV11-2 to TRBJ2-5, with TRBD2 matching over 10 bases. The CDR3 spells CASSFVPPSGGQETQYF. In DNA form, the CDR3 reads TGTGCCAGCAGCTTCGTCCCCCCTAGCGGGGGCCAAGAGACCCAGTACTTC.